This TCR beta chain originates from a study of blood T cell repertoires in COVID-19. Study-level information: T cells, B-cell-depleted T cells, or PBMCs supplied cDNA or gDNA.

Ages ranged from roughly 18 to 100 years, with residence in about 24 US areas. Sequencing was performed with immunoSEQ multiplex PCR; in TCRdb, only in-frame clones are kept and a portion is missing. Among some 200,000 clones listed, approximately 75% were seen once. Per the germline V gene, CDR1 is SGHRS and CDR2 is YFSETQ. V shed 2 bases and J 8 bases; nucleotides not matched to a gene: 7. The CDR3 length is 15 residues. The clonotype comes from a man aged 35 to 55 who had recovered from COVID-19. The chain carries TRBV5-1 and TRBJ1-4, with TRBD1 matching 9 bases. The sequenced material came from PBMCs or T cells enriched from blood (not recorded which). The CDR3 protein is CASSLKQGAGEKLFF. Written as DNA, the CDR3 is TGCGCCAGCAGCTTAAAACAGGGGGCGGGGGAAAAACTGTTTTTT.